This T cell receptor beta chain was sequenced for a study of PD-L1 blockade in urothelial cancer. The overall study: Administration of atezolizumab to patients began in the mid-2010s, at 1,200 mg intravenously every 3 weeks. The authors examined blood 3 weeks (second dose) and 6 weeks after treatment start. Median T cell yield per blood sample was 120,000 to 150,000 cells.

V was clipped by 3 bases and J by 4 bases, with 16 bases between them. This CDR3 contains 16 residues. Germline V gene data show CDR1 as SGDLS and CDR2 as YYNGEE. Time point: peripheral blood 6 weeks after treatment start. Each patient's cancer was a locally advanced or metastatic urothelial carcinoma. Profiling relied on immunoSEQ multiplex PCR, and the TCRdb table lists in-frame clones only, not all of them. The repertoire holds around 45,000 clones, about four fifths seen once, with about 15% in the top ten. This sample comprised PBMCs, obtained around atezolizumab (anti-PD-L1) treatment. The genes are TRBV9 and TRBJ2-2; D is perhaps TRBD2 (6 bases). The TCR comes from a man aged 60 to 69 with urothelial cancer. CDR3 loop: CASSGGPRRGTGELFF. The CDR3 nucleotides are TGTGCCAGCAGCGGAGGACCCCGGAGGGGCACCGGGGAGCTGTTTTTT.